What follows is one T cell receptor (beta chain) and its context. This specimen comes from a study of blood T cell repertoires in COVID-19. Study-wide background: In each case, the material was cDNA or gDNA derived from T cells, B-cell-depleted T cells, or PBMCs.

CDR3 length equals 16 residues. V shed 0 bases and J 6 bases; nucleotides not matched to a gene: 5. Germline V gives CDR1 SGHRS, CDR2 YFSETQ. As originally analysed: Estimated nucleated cell counts came from reference gene primer amplification. Method: immunoSEQ multiplex PCR; TCRdb's copy keeps in-frame clones and lacks some. From that table come the V and J calls and clone size; the DNA was used to work out D and trimming. The table has about 230,000 clones, roughly 82% seen once; the top ten hold approximately 2.4%. The specimen sequenced was peripheral blood. V usage is TRBV5-1 and J usage is TRBJ2-4; 11 bases line up with TRBD1. The receptor was derived from a man aged 35-49 years who had recovered from COVID-19. CDR3 in amino acids: CASSLGTGGALNIQYF. CDR3 coding DNA: TGCGCCAGCAGCTTGGGGACAGGGGGCGCGTTAAACATTCAGTACTTC.